This TCR beta chain derives from a study of PD-1 blockade in classical Hodgkin lymphoma. Relapses following autologous stem cell transplantation were seen in all patients, with brentuximab vedotin exposure varying. This table comes from immunoSEQ multiplex PCR, and its TCRdb copy is limited to in-frame clones, with some not included. The table has more than 70,000 clones, about 93% seen once. This CDR3 region has 14 residues. With 5 bases clipped from V and 3 bases from J, the junction kept 7 bases outside the gene matches. Germline values: CDR1 MDHEN, CDR2 SYDVKM. This clonotype was sampled from a human donor with classical Hodgkin lymphoma. The V and J genes are TRBV28 and TRBJ2-7; TRBD2 aligns across 7 bases. This specimen consisted of peripheral blood mononuclear cells (PBMCs), obtained before the second cycle of nivolumab. The CDR3 reads CASSPWGGSYEQYF. CDR3 coding DNA: TGTGCCAGCAGTCCCTGGGGAGGGAGCTACGAGCAGTACTTC. The entire variable domain, with the rest obtained from reference TRBV28 and TRBJ2-7, is as follows: DVKVTQSSRYLVKRTGEKVFLECVQDMDHENMFWYRQDPGLGLRLIYFSYDVKMKEKGDIPEGYSVSREKKERFSLILESASTNQTSMYLCASSPWGGSYEQYFGPGTRLTVT.